Given below is one T cell receptor (beta chain) in context. Its antigen remains unknown. The data originate from a study of cytomegalovirus exposure and HLA in healthy donors. Across the whole study: Assignment to the Caucasian-associated ancestry cluster applied to approximately 80% of the roughly 420 genotyped donors.

It was with 60 Vbeta and 13 Jbeta primers that the PCR ran. Clones were read by immunoSEQ multiplex PCR, and TCRdb kept only the in-frame ones, dropping some. This sample carries roughly 140,000 clones, around 85% of them seen once, and the ten largest clones take less than 1.5%. The V gene's germline CDR1 is MNHNY and CDR2 SVGAGI (reference sequence). J gave up 0 bases and V 6 bases, and 3 bases lay outside the gene matches. The CDR3 length is 14 residues. Study-level findings and limits: Many donors carried some public TCRs, although rarity characterized most TCR sequences. Among the CMV-associated chains, three were confirmed in vitro as specific for CMV antigens. At a 0.05 false discovery rate, a later analysis found 18,000 or so TCR beta sequences to be associated with HLA alleles.

This sequence originates from a female donor in good health and CMV-seronegative. The sequenced sample was PBMCs. The rearrangement uses TRBV6-6 and TRBJ1-1; 8 bases are a match to TRBD1. This CDR3 reads CASSRTGLNTEAFF. CDR3 in DNA: TGTGCCAGCAGCCGGACAGGGCTGAACACTGAAGCTTTCTTT.